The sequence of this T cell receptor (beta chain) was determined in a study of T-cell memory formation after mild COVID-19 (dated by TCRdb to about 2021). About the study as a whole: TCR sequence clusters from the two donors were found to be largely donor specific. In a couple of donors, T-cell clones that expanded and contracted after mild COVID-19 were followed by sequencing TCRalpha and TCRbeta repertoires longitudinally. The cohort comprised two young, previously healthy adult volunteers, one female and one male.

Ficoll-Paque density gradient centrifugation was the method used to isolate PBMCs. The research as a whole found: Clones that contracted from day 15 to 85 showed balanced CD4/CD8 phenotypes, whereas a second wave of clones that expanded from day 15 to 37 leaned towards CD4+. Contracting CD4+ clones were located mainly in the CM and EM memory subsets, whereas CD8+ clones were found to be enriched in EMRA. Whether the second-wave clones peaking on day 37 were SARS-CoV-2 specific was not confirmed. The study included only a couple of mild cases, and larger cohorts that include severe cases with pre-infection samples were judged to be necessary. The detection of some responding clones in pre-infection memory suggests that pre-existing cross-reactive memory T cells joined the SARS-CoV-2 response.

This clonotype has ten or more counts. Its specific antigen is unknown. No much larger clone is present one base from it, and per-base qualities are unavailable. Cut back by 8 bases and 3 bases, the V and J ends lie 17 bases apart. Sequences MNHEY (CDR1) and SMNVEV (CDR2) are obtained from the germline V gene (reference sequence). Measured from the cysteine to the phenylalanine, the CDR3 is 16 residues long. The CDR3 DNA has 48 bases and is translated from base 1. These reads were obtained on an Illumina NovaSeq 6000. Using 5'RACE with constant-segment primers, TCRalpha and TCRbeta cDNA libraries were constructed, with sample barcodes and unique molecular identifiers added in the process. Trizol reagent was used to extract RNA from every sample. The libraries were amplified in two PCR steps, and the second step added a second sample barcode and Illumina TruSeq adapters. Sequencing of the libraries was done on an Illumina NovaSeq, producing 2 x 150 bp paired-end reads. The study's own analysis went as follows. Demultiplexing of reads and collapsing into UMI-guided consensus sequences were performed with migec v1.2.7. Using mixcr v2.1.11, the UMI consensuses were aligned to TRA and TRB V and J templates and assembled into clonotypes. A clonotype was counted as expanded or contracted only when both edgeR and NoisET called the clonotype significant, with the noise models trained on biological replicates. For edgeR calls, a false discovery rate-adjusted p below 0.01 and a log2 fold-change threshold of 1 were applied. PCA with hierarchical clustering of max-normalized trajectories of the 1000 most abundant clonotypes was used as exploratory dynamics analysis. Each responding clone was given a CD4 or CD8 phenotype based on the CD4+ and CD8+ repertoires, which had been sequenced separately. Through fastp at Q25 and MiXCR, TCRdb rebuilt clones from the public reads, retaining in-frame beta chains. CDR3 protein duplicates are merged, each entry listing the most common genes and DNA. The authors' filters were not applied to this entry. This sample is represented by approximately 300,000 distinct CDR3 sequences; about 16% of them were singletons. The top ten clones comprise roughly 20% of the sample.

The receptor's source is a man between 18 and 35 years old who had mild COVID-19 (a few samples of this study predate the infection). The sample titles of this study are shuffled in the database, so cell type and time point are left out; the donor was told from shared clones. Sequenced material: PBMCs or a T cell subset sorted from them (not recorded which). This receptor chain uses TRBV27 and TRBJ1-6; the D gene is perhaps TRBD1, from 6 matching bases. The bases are TGTGCCAGCGGGGGGCTCGGGCCGGTCTATAATTCACCCCTCCACTTT. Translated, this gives CASGGLGPVYNSPLHF.